A single sample gave rise to the 31 T cell receptor beta chains below, sequenced in a study of molecular identifiers for immune sequencing clone quantification. MiXCR, run by TCRdb on the PCR reads, gives a single entry per CDR3 protein. The sample carries about 640,000 distinct CDR3 sequences, roughly 21% recorded once. Sample: naive CD8+ T cells from blood, with Jurkat cell RNA spiked in. Subset denoted: FACS-sorted CD8+CD4-CCR7+CD45RA+ naive T cells. These receptors were taken from a human donor in good health. Some libraries in this study had Jurkat cell RNA spiked in.

Regarding this clonotype: This may stem from a read error, because a much larger clone lies one nucleotide away. The rearrangement links TRBV4-3 to TRBJ1-4; the D is unclear. CDR1 and CDR2 (germline): LGHNA, YSLEER. The CDR3 consists of 15 residues. The ends were cut back, 4 bases at V and 2 bases at J, with 11 bases in the middle. The CDR3 bases are TGCGCCAGCAGCCTTGGGAGCAATACTAATGAAAAACTGTTTTTT. This encodes CASSLGSNTNEKLFF.

Ten or more counts support this clonotype. The chain carries TRBV12-3 or TRBV12-4 and TRBJ2-5, with 7 bases that match TRBD2. This CDR3 spans 14 amino acids. J was trimmed by 3 bases and V by 7 bases; bases with no gene match: 8. Written as DNA, the CDR3 is TGTGCCAGCACTATAACCAGCGGGGAAGAGACCCAGTACTTC. Protein sequence: CASTITSGEETQYF.

CDR3 sequence: CASTPHGTDLTMNTEAFF. Here the CDR3 DNA reads TGTGCCAGCACCCCTCACGGGACAGACCTTACCATGAACACTGAAGCTTTCTTT. V and J are TRBV6-6 and TRBJ1-1, with TRBD1 matching over 7 bases. Germline CDR1 MNHNY, CDR2 SVGAGI (reference sequence). The V gene end was trimmed by 7 bases and the J gene end by 0 bases; junction bases not matched to a gene: 17. The CDR3 runs to 18 residues.

This clonotype has at least ten counts. The rearrangement links TRBV13 to TRBJ1-1; no reliable D call. The CDR3 has 13 amino acids. Germline V gene sequence: CDR1 PRHDT, CDR2 FYEKMQ (reference sequence). V lost 10 bases and J 0 bases, leaving 12 bases between the germline ends. CDR3 DNA sequence: TGTGCCACCCAGGACTCGATGAACACTGAAGCTTTCTTT. It codes for CATQDSMNTEAFF.

Concerning this clonotype itself: The junction and the germline gene differ at one end; a read error may be behind it. This chain connects TRBV12-3 or TRBV12-4 to TRBJ2-6, with D possibly being TRBD1 (6 bases). This CDR3 spans 18 amino acids. The CDR3 DNA reads TGTGCCAGCGGTTTTGACCCCCGGCAGGGGAAAGGGGCCAACGTCCTGACTTTC. It yields the protein CASGFDPRQGKGANVLTF.

This clonotype has a count of ten or more. The chain combines TRBV12-3 or TRBV12-4 with TRBJ2-2, with 8 bases lining up with TRBD2. The CDR3 has 15 amino acids. V lost 7 bases and J lost 1; bases outside the gene matches: 5. As DNA, the CDR3 is TGTGCCAGCATCACTAGCGGAGAGAACACCGGGGAGCTGTTTTTT. Encoded protein: CASITSGENTGELFF.

This clonotype has more than one count but fewer than ten. The rearrangement joins TRBV6-5 to TRBJ2-2; unclear D gene. This CDR3 has 14 amino acids. V dropped 7 bases and J dropped 6 bases, with 15 bases sitting between them. Looked up from germline, CDR1 is MNHEY and CDR2 is SVGAGI. The CDR3, as DNA: TGTGCCAGCATGTTCCGGGTTTGGTCCGGGGAGCTGTTTTTT. This encodes CASMFRVWSGELFF.

The table lists this clonotype with many counts. The genes are TRBV14 and TRBJ1-6; a possible D gene is TRBD1 (5 bases). The V end was cut by 4 bases, the J end by 7 bases, with 14 bases between. The CDR3 is 15 residues long. CDR1 and CDR2 (germline): SGHDN, FVKESK. The DNA for the CDR3 is TGTGCCAGCAGCCCATGGGGGGGGACCAATTCACCCCTCCACTTT. The encoded protein is CASSPWGGTNSPLHF.

In the case of this clonotype: The junction departs from germline at one end; a sequencing error may be responsible. Written as DNA, the CDR3 is TGTGCCAGCAGCGGTCCCGGGACAGGGTTTGGGGAGCAGCACTTC. It is translated as CASSGPGTGFGEQHF. The chain uses TRBV9 and TRBJ2-7; 9 bases agree with TRBD1. Germline-derived CDR1 and CDR2 are SGDLS and YYNGEE. The CDR3 consists of 15 residues.

In this sample, this clonotype turned up many times. The CDR3 coding sequence is TGTGCCAGCAGCTACCAGGGACGTCTCAATGAGCAGTTCTTC. As protein: CASSYQGRLNEQFF. The chain links TRBV7-2 to TRBJ2-1, with D perhaps given as TRBD1 or TRBD2 (5 bases each). The CDR3 length is 14 residues. CDR1 SGHTA and CDR2 FQGNSA come from the germline V gene. Trimming stripped 4 bases from V and 6 bases from J, with 13 bases between.

Points on this clonotype: An end of the junction differs from the germline gene, which may be a read error. The chain carries TRBV14 and TRBJ1-6, with D hard to call. The CDR3 sequence is 16 residues long. Germline CDR1 is SGHDN and CDR2 is FVKESK. CDR3 in amino acids: CASSQDFSSNNSPLHF. DNA for the CDR3: TGTGCCAGCAGCCAAGACTTCAGCTCCAATAATTCACCCCTCCACTTT. Full variable domain (outside the CDR3, taken from reference TRBV14 and TRBJ1-6): EAGVTQFPSHSVIEKGQTVTLRCDPISGHDNLYWYRRVMGKEIKFLLHFVKESKQDESGMPNNRFLAERTGGTYSTLKVQPAELEDSGVYFCASSQDFSSNNSPLHFGNGTRLTVT.

At least ten counts were recorded for this clonotype. The rearrangement joins TRBV20-1 to TRBJ1-1, with 10 bases matching TRBD1. J was trimmed by 4 bases and V by 6 bases; bases with no gene match: 2. The germline gives CDR1 DFQATT, CDR2 SNEGSKA (reference sequence). This CDR3 has 12 amino acids. The CDR3 loop reads CSAWTGGTEAFF. In DNA form, the CDR3 reads TGCAGTGCGTGGACAGGGGGCACTGAAGCTTTCTTT.

Many counts were recorded for this clonotype. The chain combines TRBV5-1 with TRBJ2-7; the D is unclear. The CDR3 is 13 residues long. The V gene's germline CDR1 is SGHRS and CDR2 YFSETQ. With 0 bases removed from V and 4 bases from J, the gap between germline ends came to 8 bases. The CDR3 region has the DNA TGCGCCAGCAGCTTGGCCTCACTTTACGAGCAGTACTTC. The encoded protein is CASSLASLYEQYF.

There are many counts of this clonotype. The CDR3 is CSARDSISYEQYF. The CDR3 region has the DNA TGCAGCGCTCGGGACAGTATCTCCTACGAGCAGTACTTC. The J gene is TRBJ2-7, the V gene TRBV29-1, with TRBD1 matching over 7 bases. With V trimmed by 7 bases and J by 0 bases, 6 bases remained unmatched. CDR1 and CDR2 from the germline V gene are SQVTM and ANQGSEA. This CDR3 is 13 amino acids long.

In its sample, this clonotype was seen many times. V is TRBV11-2 and J is TRBJ1-1; unclear D gene. Looked up from germline, CDR1 is SGHAT and CDR2 is FQNNGV. The CDR3 length is 13 residues. The germline V and J ends were trimmed by 1 base and 3 bases, with 6 bases remaining between them. As DNA, the CDR3 is TGTGCCAGCAGCTTAGCCGCCTACACTGAAGCTTTCTTT. This translates into CASSLAAYTEAFF.

V is TRBV30 and J is TRBJ2-7, with D possibly TRBD2 on 6 matching bases. The CDR3 has 14 residues. With 4 bases removed from V and 5 bases from J, the gap between germline ends came to 18 bases. Germline V CDR1 and CDR2: GTSNPN, SVGIG (reference sequence). The DNA for the CDR3 is TGTGCCTGGAACGAGGTAGCGCCGGGGGACGAGCAGTACTTC. This encodes CAWNEVAPGDEQYF.

This clonotype was detected many times. The CDR3 coding sequence is TGCGCCAGCAGCCCAGGGACAGGACCGTACCAAGAGACCCAGTACTTC. Its translation is CASSPGTGPYQETQYF. The chain links TRBV5-1 to TRBJ2-5, with TRBD1 matching 8 bases. CDR3 size: 16 residues. Germline CDR1 is SGHRS and CDR2 is YFSETQ. V lost 4 bases to trimming and J lost 0 bases; unmatched junction nucleotides: 8.

This clonotype was seen ten or more times. The chain carries TRBV7-2 and TRBJ2-7; 8 bases map to TRBD2. Germline V gene sequence: CDR1 SGHTA, CDR2 FQGNSA. There are 14 residues in the CDR3. V was clipped by 4 bases and J by 2 bases; unmatched bases: 4. CDR3 amino acids: CASSSVTSAYEQYF. Here the CDR3 DNA reads TGTGCCAGCAGCTCAGTGACTAGCGCCTACGAGCAGTACTTC.

Concerning this clonotype: A read error may be the cause here, since a much bigger clone is one base away. The chain joins TRBV4-1 to TRBJ2-7, with 7 bases matching TRBD2. This CDR3 has 15 residues. Germline assignment: CDR1 MGHRA and CDR2 YSYEKL. CDR3 in amino acids: CASSKERDGGYEQYF. In DNA, the CDR3 is TGCGCCAGCAGCAAAGAACGTGACGGGGGGTACGAGCAGTACTTC.

At least ten counts were recorded for this clonotype. This sequence joins TRBV9 and TRBJ2-3, with 9 bases matching TRBD1. The CDR3 runs to 16 residues. Unmatched junction bases numbered 5, after V lost 0 bases and J lost 3 bases. Germline loops: CDR1 SGDLS, CDR2 YYNGEE. The CDR3 DNA sequence: TGTGCCAGCAGCGTAGAACAGGGGGCTGGAACAGATACGCAGTATTTT. This sequence encodes CASSVEQGAGTDTQYF. The whole variable domain, remainder taken from reference TRBV9 and TRBJ2-3, is DSGVTQTPKHLITATGQRVTLRCSPRSGDLSVYWYQQSLDQGLQFLIQYYNGEERAKGNILERFSAQQFPDLHSELNLSSLELGDSALYFCASSVEQGAGTDTQYFGPGTRLTVL.

The V gene is TRBV28, the J gene TRBJ2-5; TRBD1 aligns across 7 bases. V lost 6 bases and J lost 10; bases outside the gene matches: 2. Germline V CDR1 and CDR2: MDHEN, SYDVKM. The CDR3 spans 10 residues. CDR3 DNA: TGTGCCAGCAGCGACAGGGTCCAGTACTTC. Translating gives CASSDRVQYF. Combining the CDR3 with reference TRBV28 and TRBJ2-5 gives the whole variable domain DVKVTQSSRYLVKRTGEKVFLECVQDMDHENMFWYRQDPGLGLRLIYFSYDVKMKEKGDIPEGYSVSREKKERFSLILESASTNQTSMYLCASSDRVQYFGPGTRLLVL.

This clonotype was detected ten times or more. This chain links TRBV3-1 with TRBJ2-2, with TRBD1 matching 11 bases. V shed 4 bases and J 6 bases; nucleotides not matched to a gene: 4. Germline CDR1 LGHDT, CDR2 YNNKEL (reference sequence). The CDR3 is made up of 15 amino acids. CDR3 protein: CASSPPGQGAGELFF. CDR3 DNA sequence: TGTGCCAGCAGCCCACCGGGACAGGGGGCCGGGGAGCTGTTTTTT.

The chain carries TRBV19 and TRBJ1-5; D is possibly TRBD1 (5 bases). CDR1 LNHDA and CDR2 SQIVND come from the germline V gene (reference sequence). CDR3 length equals 18 residues. Trimming removed 1 base from V and 4 bases from J, with 20 bases in between. The CDR3 coding sequence is TGTGCCAGTAGTATAGGGGGACCCCTTGAGGACTTTAATCAGCCCCAGCATTTT. Translation gives CASSIGGPLEDFNQPQHF.

This clonotype showed up many times. The chain is built from TRBV6-1 and TRBJ1-1; no clear D gene. The CDR3 sequence is 19 residues long. Germline loops: CDR1 MNHNS, CDR2 SASEGT. With 8 bases removed from V and 1 base from J, the gap between germline ends came to 29 bases. Here the CDR3 reads CASGIPRLHTLVANTEAFF. In nucleotides, the CDR3 is TGTGCCAGCGGCATACCACGCCTCCACACCCTTGTGGCGAACACTGAAGCTTTCTTT.

The CDR3 protein is CASSIDGTENTGELFF. The CDR3 DNA follows: TGTGCCAGTAGTATCGATGGGACAGAAAACACCGGGGAGCTGTTTTTT. V and J are TRBV19 and TRBJ2-2; TRBD1 matches 7 bases. The CDR3 length is 16 residues. Looked up from germline, CDR1 is LNHDA and CDR2 is SQIVND (reference sequence). The ends lost 3 bases at V and 2 bases at J; junction bases unmatched: 6.

This chain joins TRBV11-2 and TRBJ1-2; D possibly corresponds to TRBD1 (6 bases). CDR3 size: 17 residues. The V and J ends lost 4 bases and 4 bases respectively, with 22 bases between them. The germline CDR1 and CDR2 sequences are SGHAT and FQNNGV. CDR3 DNA: TGTGCCAGCAGCTCAGATCTTTTAGGGGGGCTAAGCTATGGCTACACCTTC. Encoded protein: CASSSDLLGGLSYGYTF.

The V call is TRBV10-3, the J call TRBJ2-2; D remains unclear. The CDR3 runs 12 residues. The germline CDR1 and CDR2 sequences are ENHRY and SYGVKD. V lost 7 bases to trimming and J lost 3 bases, with 6 bases between them. The CDR3 DNA follows: TGTGCCATCAAGGCGGACACCGGGGAGCTGTTTTTT. This gives the protein CAIKADTGELFF.

The chain combines TRBV4-3 with TRBJ2-7, with TRBD2 matching over 12 bases. CDR1 is LGHNA and CDR2 is YSLEER in the germline V gene. V shed 4 bases and J 3 bases; nucleotides not matched to a gene: 4. CDR3 length: 15 residues. This CDR3 is CASSRLAGALYEQYF. The CDR3 nucleotides read TGCGCCAGCAGCCGACTAGCGGGAGCCCTCTACGAGCAGTACTTC.

Details on this clonotype: It may be a read error: a sequence one base away is much more abundant. No conserved phenylalanine or tryptophan ends this CDR3, so it is likely a read error. The rearrangement links TRBV4-3 to TRBJ2-7; D gene unclear. V dropped 0 bases and J dropped 5 bases, with 20 bases sitting between them. CDR3 size: 17 residues. Germline V lookup: CDR1 LGHNA, CDR2 YSLEER. The CDR3 DNA reads as TGCGCCAGCAGCCAAGACTCCGTGGGCCTAAGGACCCACGAGCAGTACTTA. This sequence encodes CASSQDSVGLRTHEQYL.

A remark on this clonotype: This sequence may be a read error, since a much larger clone differs from it by one base. This chain joins TRBV5-8 and TRBJ1-5, with D unclear. The germline V gene encodes CDR1 SGHTS and CDR2 YDEGEE. This CDR3 spans 15 amino acids. The chain's CDR3 is CGSSLVDYSNQPQHF. CDR3 in DNA: TGTGGCAGCAGCTTGGTAGATTATAGCAATCAGCCCCAGCATTTT.

There are a few counts of this clonotype. The V call is TRBV6-2 or TRBV6-3, the J call TRBJ1-5; 7 bases fit TRBD1. The V gene's germline CDR1 is MNHEY and CDR2 SVGEGT. This CDR3 region has 19 residues. V shed 1 base and J 4 bases; nucleotides not matched to a gene: 16. The chain's CDR3 is CASSYYPAGGVFVNQPQHF. In DNA, the CDR3 is TGTGCCAGCAGTTACTATCCGGCAGGGGGTGTTTTTGTGAATCAGCCCCAGCATTTT.